These 13 T cell receptor beta chains were sequenced from one sample in a study of vaccination and CD4 T cells after COVID-19. TCRdb re-called the PCR reads through MiXCR, storing one row per CDR3 protein. Among some 18,000 distinct CDR3 sequences listed, about three fifths were seen once. The sample was CD4+ T cells from blood, taken after SARS-CoV-2 vaccination. Receptors were obtained from a human donor who had recovered from COVID-19.

Relative to its sample, this clonotype is medium-sized. The V and J genes are TRBV20-1 and TRBJ2-3, with a weak D call TRBD2 (5 bases). Germline-derived CDR1 and CDR2 are DFQATT and SNEGSKA (reference sequence). This CDR3 has 12 residues. Trimming took 7 bases from V and 1 from J, leaving 9 bases between them. For the CDR3, the DNA is TGCAGTGGGGGAGAGGGCACAGATACGCAGTATTTT. It specifies CSGGEGTDTQYF.

This sequence joins TRBV24-1 and TRBJ2-1, with D perhaps assigned TRBD1 or TRBD2 (5 bases each). From germline, CDR1 is KGHDR and CDR2 SFDVKD. The V end was cut by 9 bases, the J end by 0 bases, with 11 bases between. This CDR3 is built from 14 residues. CDR3 DNA: TGTGCCACCTGGGACCTCAGCTCCTACAATGAGCAGTTCTTC. Translation gives CATWDLSSYNEQFF.

This clonotype has only one observation. CDR3 amino acids: CSAQYRDSTDTQYF. In DNA form, the CDR3 reads TGCAGTGCTCAGTACCGGGACAGCACAGATACGCAGTATTTT. The V and J genes are TRBV20-1 and TRBJ2-3, with D tentatively TRBD1 or TRBD2 (5 bases each). This CDR3 has 14 residues. Germline V gene data show CDR1 as DFQATT and CDR2 as SNEGSKA (reference sequence). V lost 5 bases to trimming and J lost 0 bases, with 12 bases between them.

J is TRBJ2-5 and V is TRBV2; D is unclear. Trimming stripped 0 bases from V and 9 bases from J, with 14 bases between. The CDR3 loop spans 14 amino acids. Germline loops: CDR1 SNHLY, CDR2 FYNNEI. This CDR3 reads CASSEALRQFAQYF. The CDR3 DNA reads TGTGCCAGCAGTGAAGCGTTGAGACAATTCGCCCAGTACTTC.

The chain is built from TRBV30 and TRBJ1-3, with no clear D. The CDR3 sequence is 13 residues long. V lost 5 bases and J 0 bases, leaving 8 bases between the germline ends. Germline CDR1 GTSNPN, CDR2 SVGIG (reference sequence). The CDR3 reads CAWDASSGNTIYF. The CDR3 DNA follows: TGTGCCTGGGACGCGTCCTCTGGAAACACCATATATTTT.

The sample holds a few counts of this clonotype. The rearrangement joins TRBV27 to TRBJ2-3; 15 bases align to TRBD2. The CDR3 has 17 residues. Germline loops: CDR1 MNHEY, CDR2 SMNVEV (reference sequence). V was clipped by 5 bases and J by 6 bases; unmatched bases: 9. CDR3 loop: CASSPTHGTSGRDTQYF. The CDR3, as DNA: TGTGCCAGCAGTCCCACCCACGGGACTAGCGGGAGGGATACGCAGTATTTT.

This clonotype was detected only a few times. The V call is TRBV20-1, the J call TRBJ2-3; D gene unclear. The germline V and J ends were trimmed by 3 bases and 2 bases, with 18 bases remaining between them. Germline assignment: CDR1 DFQATT and CDR2 SNEGSKA (reference sequence). The length of the CDR3 is 16 residues. The CDR3 DNA sequence: TGCAGTGCTAGGTCGGTAGTGAGGTTTTCCACAGATACGCAGTATTTT. Encoded protein: CSARSVVRFSTDTQYF.

There are a few counts of this clonotype. This chain connects TRBV20-1 to TRBJ1-2; D not certain. The V and J ends lost 0 bases and 8 bases respectively, with 13 bases between them. CDR1 and CDR2 from the germline V gene are DFQATT and SNEGSKA (reference sequence). This CDR3 has 13 residues. CDR3 sequence (DNA): TGCAGTGCTAGAGAAGAAGGGTCTTTCGGCTACACCTTC. Translating it yields CSAREEGSFGYTF.

The V and J genes are TRBV9 and TRBJ2-1; 10 bases align to TRBD2. V shed 4 bases and J 5 bases; nucleotides not matched to a gene: 15. CDR3 length equals 18 residues. CDR1 and CDR2 (germline): SGDLS, YYNGEE. The CDR3 here is CASSPRTSGAWSDNEQFF. The CDR3 nucleotides are TGTGCCAGCAGCCCACGGACTAGCGGAGCTTGGAGTGACAATGAGCAGTTCTTC.

This clonotype was seen a handful of times. V and J are TRBV20-1 and TRBJ2-7, with D possibly TRBD2 on 6 matching bases. This CDR3 is built from 15 residues. Germline V gene data show CDR1 as DFQATT and CDR2 as SNEGSKA (reference sequence). V shed 5 bases and J shed 0 bases, with 17 bases lying between them. DNA for the CDR3: TGCAGTGCTGCCAGAGCGGAGGGGTTCTCCTACGAGCAGTACTTC. Amino acid sequence: CSAARAEGFSYEQYF.

This clonotype was detected only a few times. This chain connects TRBV24-1 to TRBJ1-1, with a possible D match to TRBD1 (6 bases). The CDR3 extends over 14 amino acids. Germline V lookup: CDR1 KGHDR, CDR2 SFDVKD. Trimming cost V 4 bases and J 10 bases, with 18 bases left between them. The CDR3 region is CATSDSMGARGAFF. The CDR3 region has the DNA TGTGCCACCAGTGACTCAATGGGGGCCAGGGGAGCTTTCTTT.

The rearrangement links TRBV4-1 to TRBJ2-2, with D hard to call. From germline, CDR1 is MGHRA and CDR2 YSYEKL. This CDR3 comprises 16 residues. The V gene lost 3 bases and the J gene lost 0 bases, with 11 bases spanning the gap. The CDR3 coding sequence is TGCGCCAGCAGCCAGAGGATGGACGCGAACACCGGGGAGCTGTTTTTT. This encodes CASSQRMDANTGELFF.

The gene calls are TRBV6-2 or TRBV6-3 and TRBJ1-2, with D unclear. This CDR3 is 16 amino acids long. Deletions cut 0 bases from V and 2 bases from J, with 13 bases between. Germline loops: CDR1 MNHEY, CDR2 SVGEGT. The CDR3 region is CASSYSNHEGNYGYTF. CDR3 nucleotides: TGTGCCAGCAGTTACTCGAACCACGAGGGCAACTATGGCTACACCTTC.